These 15 T cell receptor beta chains were all obtained from the same sample, sequenced in a study of control samples from healthy donors and cancer patients (dated by TCRdb to 2018 to 2021). Library preparation employed the immunoSEQ multiplex PCR assay. TCRdb re-hosts the immuneACCESS table, in-frame sequences only. Its copies lack some clones; in the studies checked, an unresolved V gene accounts for under half of them, and the cause for the rest is not known. This sample comprises 2,500 to 3,000 clones, about 83% of them detected only once. Of the sample, about 30% is held by the ten largest clones. The sequenced sample was formalin-fixed, paraffin-embedded tissue. Every receptor here comes from a male donor with melanoma.

CDR3 residues: CASSSSLRGVYEQYF. The CDR3 nucleotides read TGTGCCAGCAGCAGCAGTTTAAGGGGGGTCTACGAGCAGTACTTC. The chain links TRBV14 to TRBJ2-7; either TRBD1 or TRBD2 may supply D (6 bases each). V gave up 5 bases and J gave up 3 bases, with 17 bases separating them. This CDR3 contains 15 residues. Per the germline V gene, CDR1 is SGHDN and CDR2 is FVKESK.

This clone showed up just once. This sequence joins TRBV19 and TRBJ2-1; 8 positions agree with TRBD1. In germline, CDR1 is LNHDA, CDR2 SQIVND (reference sequence). V lost 2 bases and J lost 4; bases outside the gene matches: 4. The CDR3 is 15 residues long. CDR3 protein: CASSIRQGAYNEQFF. CDR3 nucleotides: TGTGCCAGTAGTATACGTCAGGGGGCTTACAATGAGCAGTTCTTC.

CDR3 coding DNA: TGTGCCATCCGGACTAGCGGGAGAGAGACCCAGTACTTC. Protein: CAIRTSGRETQYF. The V call is TRBV6-5, the J call TRBJ2-5; TRBD2 agrees at 13 bases. After removal of 10 bases from V and 4 bases from J, the junction contained 3 bases not matched to a gene. The CDR3 has 13 amino acids. Germline loops: CDR1 MNHEY, CDR2 SVGAGI.

The CDR3 loop is CASSLPRDTMNTGELFF. The CDR3 DNA reads TGTGCCAGTAGCCTCCCCCGGGACACTATGAACACCGGGGAGCTGTTTTTT. The chain uses TRBV19 and TRBJ2-2, with D tentatively TRBD1 (6 bases). The CDR3 covers 17 residues. Trimming took 6 bases from V and 1 from J, leaving 18 bases between them. The germline V gene encodes CDR1 LNHDA and CDR2 SQIVND (reference sequence). Looking up the rest from reference TRBV19 and TRBJ2-2 gives the full variable domain: DGGITQSPKYLFRKEGQNVTLSCEQNLNHDAMYWYRQDPGQGLRLIYYSQIVNDFQKGDIAEGYSVSREKKESFPLTVTSAQKNPTAFYLCASSLPRDTMNTGELFFGEGSRLTVL.

With regard to this clone: Other DNA sequences in the same sample also yield this CDR3. The chain uses TRBV5-1 and TRBJ2-1; the D is unclear. V was shortened by 4 bases and J by 9 bases, with 8 bases between the two germline ends. Germline V gene data show CDR1 as SGHRS and CDR2 as YFSETQ. The CDR3 extends over 11 amino acids. CDR3 in amino acids: CASSIETEQFF. In DNA form, the CDR3 reads TGCGCCAGCAGCATAGAAACTGAGCAGTTCTTC. Complete variable domain (other parts from reference TRBV5-1 and TRBJ2-1): KAGVTQTPRYLIKTRGQQVTLSCSPISGHRSVSWYQQTPGQGLQFLFEYFSETQRNKGNFPGRFSGRQFSNSRSEMNVSTLELGDSALYLCASSIETEQFFGPGTRLTVL.

The count of this clone is one. V usage is TRBV2 and J usage is TRBJ2-1; TRBD1 matches 8 bases. The CDR3 spans 14 residues. Germline-derived CDR1 and CDR2 are SNHLY and FYNNEI. The V segment lost 8 bases and the J segment 5 bases; nucleotides outside the gene matches: 8. The CDR3 DNA follows: TGTGCCAGCCAGCGGACAGGGATAAACAATGAGCAGTTCTTC. Its protein product is CASQRTGINNEQFF.

The chain carries TRBV2 and TRBJ2-7; 12 positions match TRBD2. With V trimmed by 6 bases and J by 4 bases, 10 bases remained unmatched. CDR3 length: 16 residues. CDR1 is SNHLY and CDR2 is FYNNEI in the germline V gene. In nucleotides, the CDR3 is TGTGCCAGCAGAGCCCAAGGAGGACTAGCGGGATACGAGCAGTACTTC. This translates into CASRAQGGLAGYEQYF.

V is TRBV27 and J is TRBJ2-7; D remains unclear. The ends were cut back, 2 bases at V and 6 bases at J, with 11 bases in the middle. The CDR3 contains 13 residues. CDR1 and CDR2 (germline): MNHEY, SMNVEV (reference sequence). The CDR3 reads CASSLNWAGEQYF. The CDR3 DNA sequence: TGTGCCAGCAGTTTAAACTGGGCCGGCGAGCAGTACTTC.

This clone showed up just once. The chain recombines TRBV11-3 with TRBJ2-2, with a weak D call TRBD1 (6 bases). The CDR3 length is 14 residues. Trimming removed 5 bases at V and 4 bases at J, with 11 bases between. Germline lookup yields CDR1 SGHNT and CDR2 YENEEA. CDR3 coding DNA: TGTGCCAGCAGCGAGACAGGCTCCACCGGGGAGCTGTTTTTT. This encodes CASSETGSTGELFF.

The chain employs TRBV19 and TRBJ2-2; D unresolved. Trimming left V 8 bases short and J 0 bases short, with 10 bases between. CDR1 and CDR2 (germline): LNHDA, SQIVND (reference sequence). This CDR3 comprises 14 residues. The CDR3 nucleotides read TGTGCCAGTCAACAGTTAGCGAACACCGGGGAGCTGTTTTTT. Translated, it gives CASQQLANTGELFF. The variable domain in full, completed from reference TRBV19 and TRBJ2-2, reads DGGITQSPKYLFRKEGQNVTLSCEQNLNHDAMYWYRQDPGQGLRLIYYSQIVNDFQKGDIAEGYSVSREKKESFPLTVTSAQKNPTAFYLCASQQLANTGELFFGEGSRLTVL.

V gene TRBV9 combines with J gene TRBJ2-7; D unresolved. With 4 bases removed from V and 6 bases from J, the gap between germline ends came to 8 bases. The germline V gene has CDR1 SGDLS and CDR2 YYNGEE. The CDR3 loop spans 11 amino acids. CDR3 amino acids: CASSSGPEQYF. CDR3 sequence (DNA): TGTGCCAGCAGCTCCGGTCCCGAGCAGTACTTC.

The chain recombines TRBV6-2 or TRBV6-3 with TRBJ2-2; 9 nucleotides align to TRBD2. J lost 7 bases, V lost 7 bases, and 13 bases had no gene match. Looked up from germline, CDR1 is MNHEY and CDR2 is SVGEGT. The CDR3 spans 16 residues. The DNA of the CDR3 is TGTGCCAGCACCCCCCTGGCGGGAGGGCCATACGGGGAGCTGTTTTTT. Its protein is CASTPLAGGPYGELFF.

The chain couples TRBV5-1 to TRBJ1-5, with 11 nucleotides matching TRBD1. Trimming cost V 0 bases and J 2 bases; bases outside gene matches: 1. Germline assignment: CDR1 SGHRS and CDR2 YFSETQ. CDR3 length equals 16 residues. CDR3 protein: CASSLGTGGGNQPQHF. CDR3 bases: TGCGCCAGCAGCTTGGGGACAGGGGGCGGCAATCAGCCCCAGCATTTT.

The chain uses TRBV19 and TRBJ2-7; TRBD2 is a possible D gene (6 bases). The CDR3 extends over 13 amino acids. The germline V gene encodes CDR1 LNHDA and CDR2 SQIVND (reference sequence). The V end was cut by 7 bases, the J end by 7 bases, with 17 bases between. The CDR3 loop reads CASMGTSTGEQYF. CDR3 nucleotides: TGTGCCAGTATGGGGACTTCCACGGGGGAGCAGTACTTC.

The genes are TRBV28 and TRBJ1-1; 7 positions match TRBD1. CDR3 length: 13 residues. V was pared by 7 bases and J by 4 bases, with 6 bases of the junction left unmatched. Germline lookup yields CDR1 MDHEN and CDR2 SYDVKM. The CDR3 sequence: CASTLEGATEAFF. In nucleotides, the CDR3 is TGTGCCAGCACCCTAGAGGGGGCCACTGAAGCTTTCTTT.